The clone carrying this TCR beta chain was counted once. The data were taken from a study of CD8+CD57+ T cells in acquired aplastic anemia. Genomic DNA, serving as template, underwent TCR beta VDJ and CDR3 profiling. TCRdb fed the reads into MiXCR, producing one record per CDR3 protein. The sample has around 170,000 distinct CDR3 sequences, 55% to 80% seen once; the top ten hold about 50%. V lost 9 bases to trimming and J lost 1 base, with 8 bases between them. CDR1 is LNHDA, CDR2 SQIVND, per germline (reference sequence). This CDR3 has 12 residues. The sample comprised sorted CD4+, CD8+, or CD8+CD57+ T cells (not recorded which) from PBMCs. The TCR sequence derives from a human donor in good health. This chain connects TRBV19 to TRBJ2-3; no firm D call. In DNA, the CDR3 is TGTGCCAGCGGGTCGGGCACAGATACGCAGTATTTT. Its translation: CASGSGTDTQYF.